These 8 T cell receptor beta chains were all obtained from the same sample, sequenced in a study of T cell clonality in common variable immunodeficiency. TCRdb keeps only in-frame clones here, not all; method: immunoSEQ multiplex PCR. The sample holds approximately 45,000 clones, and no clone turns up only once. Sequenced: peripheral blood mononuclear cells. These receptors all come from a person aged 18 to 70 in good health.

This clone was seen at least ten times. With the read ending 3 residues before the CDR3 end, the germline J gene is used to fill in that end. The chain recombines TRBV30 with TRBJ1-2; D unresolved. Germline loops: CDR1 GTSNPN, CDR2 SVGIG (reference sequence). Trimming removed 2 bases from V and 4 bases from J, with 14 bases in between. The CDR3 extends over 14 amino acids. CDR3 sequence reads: CAWSRAQSSYGYTF. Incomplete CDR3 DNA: TGTGCCTGGAGTAGGGCCCAGAGCTCCTATGGC. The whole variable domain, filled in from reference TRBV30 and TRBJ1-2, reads SQTIHQWPATLVQPVGSPLSLECTVEGTSNPNLYWYRQAAGRGLQLLFYSVGIGQISSEVPQNLSASRPQDRQFILSSKKLLLSDSGFYLCAWSRAQSSYGYTFGSGTRLTVV.

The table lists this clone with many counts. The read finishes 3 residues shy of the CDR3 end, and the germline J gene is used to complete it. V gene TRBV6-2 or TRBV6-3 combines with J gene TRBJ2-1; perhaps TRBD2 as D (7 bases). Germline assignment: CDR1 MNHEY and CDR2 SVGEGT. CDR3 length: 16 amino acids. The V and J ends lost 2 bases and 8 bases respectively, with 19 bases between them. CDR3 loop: CASSYTGGPHKDEQFF. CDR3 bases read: TGTGCCAGCAGTTACACCGGGGGGCCGCACAAGGATGAG.

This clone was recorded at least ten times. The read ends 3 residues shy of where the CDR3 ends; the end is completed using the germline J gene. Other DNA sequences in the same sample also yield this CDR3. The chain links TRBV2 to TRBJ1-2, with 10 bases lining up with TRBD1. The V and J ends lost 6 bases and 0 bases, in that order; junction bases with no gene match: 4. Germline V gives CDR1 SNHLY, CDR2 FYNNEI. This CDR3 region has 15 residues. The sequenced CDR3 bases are TGTGCCAGCAGCGCCGGGACAGGGGCTAACTATGGC. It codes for CASSAGTGANYG. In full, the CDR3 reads CASSAGTGANYGYTF.

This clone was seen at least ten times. The CDR3 region is CASSFSGRDEQYF. The sequenced part of the CDR3 DNA is TGTGCCAGCAGCTTTAGTGGGCGAGACGAG. The rearrangement uses TRBV5-4 and TRBJ2-7; D unclear. The read comes to an end 3 residues before the CDR3 does, leaving the germline J gene to fill in the end. CDR3 size: 13 residues. V was shortened by 2 bases and J by 5 bases, with 11 bases between the two germline ends. Germline lookup yields CDR1 SGHNT and CDR2 YYREEE (reference sequence).

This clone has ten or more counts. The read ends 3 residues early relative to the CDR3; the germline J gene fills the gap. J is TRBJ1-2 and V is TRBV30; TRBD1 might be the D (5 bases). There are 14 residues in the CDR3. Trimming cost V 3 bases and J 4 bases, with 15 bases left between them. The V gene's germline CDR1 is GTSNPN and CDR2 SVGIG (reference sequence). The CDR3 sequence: CAWSQGALTYGYTF. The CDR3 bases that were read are TGTGCCTGGAGCCAAGGGGCTCTAACCTATGGC. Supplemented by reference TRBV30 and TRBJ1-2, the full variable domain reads SQTIHQWPATLVQPVGSPLSLECTVEGTSNPNLYWYRQAAGRGLQLLFYSVGIGQISSEVPQNLSASRPQDRQFILSSKKLLLSDSGFYLCAWSQGALTYGYTFGSGTRLTVV.

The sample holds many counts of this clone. This chain's CDR3 is CSARGEAESGYTF. The part of the CDR3 DNA that was read is TGCAGTGCTAGAGGGGAAGCGGAGAGTGGC. This rearrangement joins TRBV20-1 to TRBJ1-2; D gene unclear. The observed sequence ends 3 residues before the CDR3 terminus, with the missing tail filled in from the germline J gene. Germline CDR1 is DFQATT and CDR2 is SNEGSKA (reference sequence). The CDR3 length is 13 residues. The V and J ends lost 1 base and 7 bases respectively, with 13 bases between them.

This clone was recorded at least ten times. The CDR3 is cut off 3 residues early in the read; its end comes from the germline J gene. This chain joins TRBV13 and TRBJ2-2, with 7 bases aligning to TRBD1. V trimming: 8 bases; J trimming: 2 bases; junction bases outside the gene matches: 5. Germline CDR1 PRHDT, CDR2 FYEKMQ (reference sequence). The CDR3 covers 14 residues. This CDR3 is CASREGGNTGELFF. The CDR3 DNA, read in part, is TGTGCCAGCCGTGAAGGGGGCAACACCGGGGAG.

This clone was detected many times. CDR3 bases read: TGTGCCAGCTTAGATGAGGGGGCGGGAAACACTGAA. Its protein product is CASLDEGAGNTE. The whole CDR3 sequence is CASLDEGAGNTEAFF. This chain connects TRBV7-9 to TRBJ1-1; TRBD1 matches 7 bases. The read ends 3 residues shy of where the CDR3 ends; the end is completed using the germline J gene. Germline-derived CDR1 and CDR2 are SEHNR and FQNEAQ (reference sequence). The CDR3 loop spans 15 amino acids. V lost 8 bases, J lost 2 bases, and 11 bases stayed unmatched.